A single sample is the source of the 21 T cell receptor beta chains below, sequenced in a study of beta chain features in type 1 diabetes (dated by TCRdb to 2017 to 2018). These receptors are not linked to any known antigen. Study-wide conclusions, independent of this receptor: A moderate but significant shortening of TCRB CDR3 length was observed in type 1 diabetes patients in all four CD4+ subsets.

Library creation used the immunoSEQ multiplex PCR assay. All of the isolated RNA was reverse transcribed with the High Capacity cDNA Reverse Transcription Kit, so expressed TCRB transcripts were sequenced. TCRdb carries this immuneACCESS record with in-frame sequences only. Its versions omit some clonotypes, under half of them owing to an unresolved V gene in the studies checked, with the rest unexplained. Within this sample are 250,000 to 300,000 clones, with roughly 25% of them counted one time only. The ten largest account for 0.012% of the sample. The sequenced sample was naive CD4+ T cells from blood. What the cell subset or site label conveys for this sample: true naive CD4+ T cells. These receptors were taken from a woman aged 25 to 45 with type 1 diabetes.

J is TRBJ1-1 and V is TRBV30; TRBD1 matches 7 bases. The germline V gene has CDR1 GTSNPN and CDR2 SVGIG (reference sequence). Trimming removed 0 bases from V and 5 bases from J; junction bases left unmatched: 6. The CDR3 has 14 amino acids. Written as DNA, the CDR3 is TGTGCCTGGAGTGTGACAGGGAGGAGAACTGAAGCTTTCTTT. This gives the protein CAWSVTGRRTEAFF.

This clone was found a few times. The rearrangement links TRBV30 to TRBJ1-4; D is undetermined. Trimming took off 8 bases at V and 4 bases at J, with 11 bases between the two ends. This CDR3 has 12 amino acids. Germline loops: CDR1 GTSNPN, CDR2 SVGIG (reference sequence). CDR3: CARSWSNEKLFF. The CDR3 DNA reads TGTGCCCGCAGCTGGAGTAATGAAAAACTGTTTTTT. The variable domain in full, completed from reference TRBV30 and TRBJ1-4, reads SQTIHQWPATLVQPVGSPLSLECTVEGTSNPNLYWYRQAAGRGLQLLFYSVGIGQISSEVPQNLSASRPQDRQFILSSKKLLLSDSGFYLCARSWSNEKLFFGSGTQLSVL.

The chain employs TRBV7-9 and TRBJ2-2; D might be TRBD2 (5 bases). CDR3 length equals 15 residues. Germline V gene sequence: CDR1 SEHNR, CDR2 FQNEAQ (reference sequence). V lost 5 bases and J 5 bases, leaving 15 bases between the germline ends. CDR3 sequence: CASSRGPHFTGELFF. CDR3 DNA: TGTGCCAGCAGCCGCGGGCCCCATTTTACCGGGGAGCTGTTTTTT.

CDR3 in amino acids: CASSLGGTSGNSYNEQFF. CDR3 DNA sequence: TGCGCCAGCAGCTTGGGTGGGACTAGCGGGAATTCCTACAATGAGCAGTTCTTC. V usage is TRBV5-1 and J usage is TRBJ2-1; 13 bases align to TRBD2. The V segment lost 0 bases and the J segment 1 base; nucleotides outside the gene matches: 4. The CDR3 contains 18 residues. Germline assignment: CDR1 SGHRS and CDR2 YFSETQ.

This rearrangement joins TRBV10-3 to TRBJ2-5; possible D gene TRBD1, 6 bases. The V and J ends lost 9 bases and 1 base respectively, with 21 bases between them. This CDR3 has 16 amino acids. The germline CDR1 and CDR2 sequences are ENHRY and SYGVKD. The CDR3 protein is CAIGGPTGPVQETQYF. In DNA, the CDR3 is TGTGCCATTGGGGGCCCAACAGGGCCTGTCCAAGAGACCCAGTACTTC.

This clone came up a few times. Additional DNA sequences in this sample encode the identical CDR3. The rearrangement links TRBV9 to TRBJ2-7, with 10 bases aligning to TRBD2. The germline CDR1 and CDR2 sequences are SGDLS and YYNGEE. V was pared by 2 bases and J by 3 bases, with 5 bases of the junction left unmatched. CDR3 length equals 15 residues. The CDR3 nucleotides are TGTGCCAGCAGCGTGGGGCTAGCGGGGGACTACGAGCAGTACTTC. It specifies CASSVGLAGDYEQYF.

The chain couples TRBV19 to TRBJ1-5; 10 bases line up with TRBD1. CDR1 LNHDA and CDR2 SQIVND come from the germline V gene (reference sequence). This CDR3 is 15 amino acids long. The junction had 4 bases not matched to a gene; V was cut back by 1 base and J by 7 bases. The CDR3 coding sequence is TGTGCCAGTAGTATAGGACAGGGGGCCGTCCAGCCCCAGCATTTT. The encoded protein is CASSIGQGAVQPQHF. Full variable domain (missing parts from reference TRBV19 and TRBJ1-5): DGGITQSPKYLFRKEGQNVTLSCEQNLNHDAMYWYRQDPGQGLRLIYYSQIVNDFQKGDIAEGYSVSREKKESFPLTVTSAQKNPTAFYLCASSIGQGAVQPQHFGDGTRLSIL.

This clone was observed a single time. This chain joins TRBV2 and TRBJ1-1, with 7 bases that match TRBD1. This CDR3 has 14 amino acids. V shed 8 bases, J shed 3 bases, and the junction held 9 bases outside the gene matches. Per the germline V gene, CDR1 is SNHLY and CDR2 is FYNNEI. The CDR3 region is CASVRGRADTEAFF. The CDR3, as DNA: TGTGCCAGCGTGAGGGGGCGAGCGGACACTGAAGCTTTCTTT.

The J gene is TRBJ2-3, the V gene TRBV29-1; the D gene is possibly TRBD2 (6 bases). CDR3 length: 14 residues. V was pared by 4 bases and J by 0 bases, with 11 bases between. Germline CDR1 and CDR2: SQVTM and ANQGSEA. CDR3 loop: CSVGLAPSTDTQYF. CDR3 in DNA: TGCAGCGTTGGCCTAGCGCCAAGCACAGATACGCAGTATTTT.

This clone occurred once. The rearrangement uses TRBV5-1 and TRBJ2-7; TRBD2 matches at 12 bases. CDR3 size: 14 residues. CDR1 and CDR2 (germline): SGHRS, YFSETQ. V lost 7 bases and J lost 5; bases outside the gene matches: 7. The CDR3 DNA follows: TGCGCCAGCCGATGGACTAGCGGGAACGACGAGCAGTACTTC. It specifies CASRWTSGNDEQYF.

In its sample, this clone was seen a few times. V usage is TRBV30 and J usage is TRBJ1-2; D remains ambiguous. CDR1 and CDR2 (germline): GTSNPN, SVGIG (reference sequence). The V gene lost 0 bases and the J gene lost 13 bases, with 15 bases spanning the gap. The CDR3 covers 12 residues. The CDR3 is CAWSVAGSRATF. The CDR3 DNA reads TGTGCCTGGAGTGTAGCGGGGTCTCGTGCCACCTTC.

This clone was seen only a few times. This chain uses TRBV9 with TRBJ2-7; the D gene is possibly TRBD1 (5 bases). There are 15 residues in the CDR3. V was shortened by 3 bases and J by 9 bases, with 22 bases between the two germline ends. Looked up from germline, CDR1 is SGDLS and CDR2 is YYNGEE. This chain's CDR3 is CASSARTDTTSAQYF. CDR3 sequence (DNA): TGTGCCAGCAGCGCCCGGACGGACACCACGAGCGCGCAGTACTTC.

This clone showed up just a few times. The rearrangement joins TRBV11-2 to TRBJ2-7; 12 bases match TRBD2. After removal of 5 bases from V and 0 bases from J, the junction contained 11 bases not matched to a gene. CDR1 and CDR2 (germline): SGHAT, FQNNGV. The CDR3 runs 18 residues. CDR3 region: CASSKIGTSGLRSYEQYF. The CDR3 DNA reads as TGTGCCAGCAGCAAGATTGGGACTAGCGGGCTTCGCTCCTACGAGCAGTACTTC.

This clone was found a few times. This sequence joins TRBV30 and TRBJ1-5, with D perhaps TRBD1 (6 bases). This CDR3 is built from 14 residues. V dropped 2 bases and J dropped 5 bases, with 13 bases sitting between them. The germline gives CDR1 GTSNPN, CDR2 SVGIG (reference sequence). CDR3: CAWSRPGADQPQHF. DNA for the CDR3: TGTGCCTGGAGTCGTCCAGGGGCGGATCAGCCCCAGCATTTT.

This clone was picked up a small number of times. Other DNA variants within this sample encode the same CDR3. V gene TRBV5-1 combines with J gene TRBJ2-5, with unresolved D. V was trimmed by 3 bases and J by 1 base, leaving 4 bases between them. CDR1 is SGHRS, CDR2 YFSETQ, per germline. This CDR3 spans 12 amino acids. CDR3 in DNA: TGCGCCAGCAGCTCAGGCCAAGAGACCCAGTACTTC. Amino acid sequence: CASSSGQETQYF.

In this sample, this clone turned up once. This chain uses TRBV6-1 with TRBJ2-3; 9 nucleotides align to TRBD1. The trim removed 11 bases at V and 6 bases at J, leaving 15 bases unmatched. The germline CDR1 and CDR2 sequences are MNHNS and SASEGT. CDR3 size: 15 residues. As DNA, the CDR3 is TGTGCCCTCTCATTGGGGGGACAGGGAGTCGATACGCAGTATTTT. Residues: CALSLGGQGVDTQYF.

This clone has a handful of counts. The chain couples TRBV18 to TRBJ2-5, with D hard to call. The CDR3 extends over 13 amino acids. The V end was cut by 3 bases, the J end by 6 bases, with 11 bases between. The germline CDR1 and CDR2 sequences are KGHSH and LQKENI. The CDR3 DNA sequence: TGTGCCAGCTCACCGAGTTTGAGGAAGACCCAGTACTTC. The encoded protein is CASSPSLRKTQYF.

The chain has TRBV21-1 and TRBJ2-7; the listed D gene, TRBD1, was not tested against the DNA. TRBV21-1 is an annotated pseudogene. CDR3 length equals 16 residues. CDR3 sequence reads: CASSKAPGTRAYEQYF. The CDR3 DNA reads as TGTGCCAGCAGCAAAGCCCCCGGGACACGGGCCTACGAGCAGTACTTC.

V usage is TRBV9 and J usage is TRBJ2-1; 7 bases are shared with TRBD1. There are 13 residues in the CDR3. V dropped 1 base and J dropped 12; count of bases not matched to a gene: 7. Germline lookup yields CDR1 SGDLS and CDR2 YYNGEE. CDR3 sequence: CASSVSVRQGQFF. In DNA form, the CDR3 reads TGTGCCAGCAGCGTATCGGTTCGACAGGGGCAGTTCTTC.

This chain uses TRBV25-1 with TRBJ1-2, with TRBD1 as a possible D gene (5 bases). Germline V gives CDR1 MGHDK, CDR2 SYGVNS. Between the trimmed V and J ends, which lost 2 bases and 0 bases, there was a span of 7 bases. This CDR3 has 14 amino acids. CDR3 sequence (DNA): TGTGCCAGCAGTGAACAGGGCCCTAACTATGGCTACACCTTC. Its protein is CASSEQGPNYGYTF.

The chain employs TRBV5-1 and TRBJ2-5; a weak D match, TRBD2 (5 bases). CDR3 length equals 16 residues. CDR1 and CDR2 (germline): SGHRS, YFSETQ. The V end was cut by 5 bases, the J end by 1 base, with 18 bases between. CDR3 residues: CASRLTISGLQETQYF. The DNA of the CDR3 is TGCGCCAGCAGACTGACTATAAGCGGACTCCAAGAGACCCAGTACTTC.